The present T cell receptor beta chain was sequenced within a study of regulatory T cells in long-lasting Graves disease. Study-wide background: Prior antithyroid drug treatment in newly diagnosed Graves' patients lasted under 3 months.

Per the germline V gene, CDR1 is DFQATT and CDR2 is SNEGSKA (reference sequence). Trimming removed 6 bases at V and 0 bases at J, with 15 bases between. This CDR3 is 14 amino acids long. Notes on the study in general: Persistent cases favored TRBV28, TRBJ1-2 and TRBJ2-5.

As to time point: newly diagnosed GD, antithyroid drugs for less than 3 months. Isolated PBMC RNA provided the starting material for the TCR library. Both iRepertoire HTBI primers and Arm-PCR of CDR3 regions were used to build the TCR beta libraries. As handled by the study authors: Segment identification across samples yielded 55 to 65 TRBV and roughly 14 TRBJ segments. TCRdb recomputed calls from the multiplex PCR reads with MiXCR, one row per CDR3 protein. The V and J calls and clone size come from TCRdb's table, not from the authors' own analysis. The sample shows 240,000 or so distinct CDR3 sequences, around 20% of them seen only once. The table lists this clonotype with a few counts. Its antigen remains unknown.

The chain links TRBV20-1 to TRBJ2-7; D is perhaps TRBD1 (6 bases). The sequencing here drew on peripheral blood mononuclear cells (PBMCs), taken at new diagnosis, from a patient treated with antithyroid drugs. The source is a female donor with Graves disease. CDR3 residues: CSAKGSQGSYEQYF. CDR3 bases: TGCAGTGCGAAAGGATCACAGGGCTCCTACGAGCAGTACTTC.